This T cell receptor (beta chain) was recorded in a study of glioma-infiltrating T cells. This clonotype occurred many times. Its antigen is unknown. Germline V lookup: CDR1 DFQATT, CDR2 SNEGSKA (reference sequence). The CDR3 contains 12 residues. Using RNA template, CDR3s of TCR alpha and beta were amplified with iRepertoire arm-PCR. Tissue mRNA or PBMC total RNA, about 95-450 ng, went into one-step reverse transcription and amplification. TCRdb reprocessed the multiplex PCR reads with MiXCR, giving one entry per CDR3 protein. The data hold about 140,000 distinct CDR3 sequences, with roughly 43% observed a single time. Findings of the study overall: CDR3 overlap between tissue and blood was very small. Above-expected tissue-blood divergence occurred in all gliomas, most in low-grade ones.

Material for sequencing was glioma tissue, nonneoplastic brain tissue, or PBMCs (not recorded which). This chain connects TRBV20-1 to TRBJ2-1, with D possibly matching TRBD1 (5 bases). The TCR originated in a human donor with low-grade glioma or glioblastoma, undergoing nonglioma brain surgery, or in good health (not recorded which). CDR3 in DNA: TGCAGGCCCCCTAGGGGTCGAGATGAGCAGTTCTTC. It codes for CRPPRGRDEQFF.